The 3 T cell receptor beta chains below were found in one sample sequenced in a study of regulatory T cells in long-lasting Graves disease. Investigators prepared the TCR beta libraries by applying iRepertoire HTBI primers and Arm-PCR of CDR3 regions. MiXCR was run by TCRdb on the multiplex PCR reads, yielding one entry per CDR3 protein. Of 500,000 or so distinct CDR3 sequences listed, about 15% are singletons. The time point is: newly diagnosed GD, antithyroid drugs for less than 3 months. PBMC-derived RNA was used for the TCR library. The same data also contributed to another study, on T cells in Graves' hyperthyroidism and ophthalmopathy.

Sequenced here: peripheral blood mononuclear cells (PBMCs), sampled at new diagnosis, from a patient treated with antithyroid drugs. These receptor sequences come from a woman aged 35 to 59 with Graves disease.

The CDR3: CASRPREIADTQYF. The CDR3 coding sequence is TGTGCCAGCAGGCCCCGGGAGATAGCAGATACGCAGTATTTT. This rearrangement joins TRBV12-3 or TRBV12-4 to TRBJ2-3; the D gene is possibly TRBD2 (6 bases). The CDR3 is made up of 14 amino acids. Trimming took 6 bases from V and 4 from J, leaving 14 bases between them.

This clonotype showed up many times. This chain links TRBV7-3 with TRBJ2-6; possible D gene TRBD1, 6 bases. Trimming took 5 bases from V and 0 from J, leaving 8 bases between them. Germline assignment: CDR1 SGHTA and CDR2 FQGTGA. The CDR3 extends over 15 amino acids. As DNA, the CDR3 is TGTGCCAGCAGCCAGGGGCCCTCTGGGGCCAACGTCCTGACTTTC. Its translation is CASSQGPSGANVLTF.

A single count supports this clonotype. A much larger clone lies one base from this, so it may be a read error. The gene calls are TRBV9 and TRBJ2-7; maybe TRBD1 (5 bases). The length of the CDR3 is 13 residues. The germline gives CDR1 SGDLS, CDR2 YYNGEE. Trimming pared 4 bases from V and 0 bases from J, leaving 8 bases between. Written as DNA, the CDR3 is TGTGCCAGCAGCACCGACAGCTCCTACGAGCAGTACTTC. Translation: CASSTDSSYEQYF. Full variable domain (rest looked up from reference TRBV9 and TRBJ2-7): DSGVTQTPKHLITATGQRVTLRCSPRSGDLSVYWYQQSLDQGLQFLIQYYNGEERAKGNILERFSAQQFPDLHSELNLSSLELGDSALYFCASSTDSSYEQYFGPGTRLTVT.